Included here is one T cell receptor beta chain sequence, with context. In the authors' workflow: Cell counts per sample came from amplifying reference gene primers. Data came from immunoSEQ multiplex PCR; TCRdb stores just in-frame clones and leaves some out. D and trimming were read from the DNA, whereas the V and J calls and clone size are those reported in that table. The sample has approximately 240,000 clones; approximately 90% are singletons. CDR3 length: 13 amino acids. Germline-derived CDR1 and CDR2 are KGHSH and LQKENI. Trimming cost V 5 bases and J 5 bases; bases outside gene matches: 5. The sample originates from a study of blood T cell repertoires in COVID-19.

Sequenced sample: PBMCs or T cells enriched from blood (not recorded which). The rearrangement uses TRBV18 and TRBJ1-2, with 7 bases lining up with TRBD1. The TCR originated in a woman under 30 in a cohort exposed to, infected with or recovered from COVID-19 (not recorded which). CDR3 DNA: TGTGCCAGCTCAACGGACAGGATTTATGGCTACACCTTC. The encoded protein is CASSTDRIYGYTF.